This T cell receptor beta chain is from a study of OX40 agonist ivuxolimab in advanced cancers. Across the study: Previous treatment with anti-PD-1, anti-PD-L1 or anti-CTLA-4 therapy was allowed; 40% had received some. Study-wide points: Among expanded peripheral T cells, antigen specificity went undetermined. In CD8+ T cells, expanded clones were on average more numerous than in CD4+.

Sequenced by immunoSEQ multiplex PCR; TCRdb stores in-frame clones only, minus some. Of about 36,000 clones listed, over 65% are singletons. Trimming removed 3 bases at V and 6 bases at J, with 28 bases between. The CDR3 loop spans 19 amino acids. On this clone: Its antigen is as yet unknown.

The chain carries TRBV23-1 and TRBJ2-3; weak D call: TRBD1 (6 bases). TRBV23-1 is an ORF, and what it does is uncertain. This TCR was sampled from an adult with an advanced solid tumor such as melanoma, head and neck, liver or kidney cancer. Here the sequenced sample was CD4+ or CD8+ T cells sorted from blood, taken in a trial of the OX40 agonist ivuxolimab. DNA for the CDR3: TGCGCCAGCAGTCACCTCCCCCACGCCCCGGACCCTAGGGGGGATACGCAGTATTTT. Translation: CASSHLPHAPDPRGDTQYF.